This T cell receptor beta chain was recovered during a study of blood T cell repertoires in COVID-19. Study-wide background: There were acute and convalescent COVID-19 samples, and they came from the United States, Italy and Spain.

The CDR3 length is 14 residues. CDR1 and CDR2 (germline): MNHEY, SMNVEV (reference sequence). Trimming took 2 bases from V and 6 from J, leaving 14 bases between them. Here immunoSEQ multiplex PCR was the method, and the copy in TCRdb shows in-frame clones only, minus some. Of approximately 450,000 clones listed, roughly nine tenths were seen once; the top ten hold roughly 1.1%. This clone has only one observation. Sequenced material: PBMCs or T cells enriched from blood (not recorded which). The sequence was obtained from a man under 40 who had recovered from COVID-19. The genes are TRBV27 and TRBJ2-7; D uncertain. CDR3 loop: CASSLPSSTAEQYF. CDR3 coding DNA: TGTGCCAGCAGTTTACCCAGCAGCACAGCCGAGCAGTACTTC.